This TCR beta chain emerged from a study of blood T cell repertoires in COVID-19. Per the study methods: Reference gene primer amplification gave nucleated cell count estimates. The method was immunoSEQ multiplex PCR; TCRdb's version includes in-frame clones alone and lacks a portion of them. The DNA was the basis for D and trimming; V, J and clone size are from that table. The sample lists about 190,000 clones, around 86% occurring once. Germline CDR1 is KGHSH and CDR2 is LQKENI. Trimming shortened V by 3 bases and J by 1 base, and 5 bases separated the two germline ends. CDR3 length equals 13 residues.

The sequence came from a man aged 35 to 55 with acute or convalescent COVID-19. V and J are TRBV18 and TRBJ2-3; D is unclear. Sequencing used peripheral blood. CDR3 DNA: TGTGCCAGCTCACCGAGCGGCACAGATACGCAGTATTTT. Its translation is CASSPSGTDTQYF.